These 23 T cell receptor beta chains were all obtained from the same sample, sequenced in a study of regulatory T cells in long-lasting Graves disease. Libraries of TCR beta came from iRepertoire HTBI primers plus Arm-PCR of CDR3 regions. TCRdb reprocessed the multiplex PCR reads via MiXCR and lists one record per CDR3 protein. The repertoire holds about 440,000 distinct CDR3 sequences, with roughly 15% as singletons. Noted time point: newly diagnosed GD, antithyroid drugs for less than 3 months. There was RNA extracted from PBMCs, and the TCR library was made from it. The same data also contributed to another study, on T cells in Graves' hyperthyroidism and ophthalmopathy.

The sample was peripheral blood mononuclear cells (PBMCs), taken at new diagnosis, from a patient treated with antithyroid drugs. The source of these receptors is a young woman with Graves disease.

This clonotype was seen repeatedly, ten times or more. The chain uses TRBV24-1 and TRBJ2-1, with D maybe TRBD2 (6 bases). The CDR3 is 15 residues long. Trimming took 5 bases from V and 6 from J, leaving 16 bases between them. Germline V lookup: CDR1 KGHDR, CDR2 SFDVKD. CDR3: CATSVVEGGINEQFF. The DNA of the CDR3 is TGTGCCACCAGTGTCGTGGAGGGCGGTATCAATGAGCAGTTCTTC.

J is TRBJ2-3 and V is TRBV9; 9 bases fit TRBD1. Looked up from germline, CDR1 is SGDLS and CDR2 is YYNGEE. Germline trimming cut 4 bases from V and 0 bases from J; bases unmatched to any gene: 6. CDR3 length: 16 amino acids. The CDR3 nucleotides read TGTGCCAGCAGCAAGTGGACAGGGGCTAGCACAGATACGCAGTATTTT. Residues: CASSKWTGASTDTQYF. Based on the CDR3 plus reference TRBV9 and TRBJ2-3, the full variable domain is DSGVTQTPKHLITATGQRVTLRCSPRSGDLSVYWYQQSLDQGLQFLIQYYNGEERAKGNILERFSAQQFPDLHSELNLSSLELGDSALYFCASSKWTGASTDTQYFGPGTRLTVL.

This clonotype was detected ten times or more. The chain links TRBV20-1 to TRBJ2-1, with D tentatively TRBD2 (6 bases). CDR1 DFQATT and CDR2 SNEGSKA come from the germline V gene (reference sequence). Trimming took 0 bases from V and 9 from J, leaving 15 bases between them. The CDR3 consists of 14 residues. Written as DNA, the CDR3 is TGCAGTGCTAGAGAGGGTAGGGACTTCGGTGAGCAGTTCTTC. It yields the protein CSAREGRDFGEQFF.

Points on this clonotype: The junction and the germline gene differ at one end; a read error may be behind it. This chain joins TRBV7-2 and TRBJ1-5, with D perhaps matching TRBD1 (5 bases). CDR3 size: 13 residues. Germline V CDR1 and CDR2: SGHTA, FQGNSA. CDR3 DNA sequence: TGTGCCGGCAGCTTAACAGGTAATCAGCCCCAGCATTTT. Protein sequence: CAGSLTGNQPQHF.

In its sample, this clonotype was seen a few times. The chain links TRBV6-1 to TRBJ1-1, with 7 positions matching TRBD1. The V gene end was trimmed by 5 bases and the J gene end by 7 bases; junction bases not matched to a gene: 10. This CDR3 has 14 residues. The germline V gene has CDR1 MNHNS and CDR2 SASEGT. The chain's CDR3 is CASSYLTGQYEAFF. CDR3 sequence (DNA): TGTGCCAGCAGTTACCTCACGGGACAGTATGAAGCTTTCTTT.

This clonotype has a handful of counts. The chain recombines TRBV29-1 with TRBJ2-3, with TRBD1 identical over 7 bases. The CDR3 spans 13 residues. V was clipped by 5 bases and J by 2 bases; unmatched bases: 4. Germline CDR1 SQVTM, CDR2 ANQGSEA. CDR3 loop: CSVSGQVTDTQYF. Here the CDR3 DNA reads TGCAGCGTTAGTGGACAGGTCACAGATACGCAGTATTTT.

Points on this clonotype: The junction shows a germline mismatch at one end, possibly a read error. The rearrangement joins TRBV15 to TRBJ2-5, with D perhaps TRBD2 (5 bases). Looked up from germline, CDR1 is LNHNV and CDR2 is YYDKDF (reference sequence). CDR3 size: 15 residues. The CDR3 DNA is TGTACCACCAGCAGAGATATTAGCGACCAAGAGACCCAGTACTTC. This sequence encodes CTTSRDISDQETQYF.

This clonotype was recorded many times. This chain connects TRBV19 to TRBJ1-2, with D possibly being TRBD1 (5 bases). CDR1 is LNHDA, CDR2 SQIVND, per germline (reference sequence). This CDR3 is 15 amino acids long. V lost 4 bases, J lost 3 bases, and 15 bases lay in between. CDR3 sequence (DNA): TGTGCCAGTAGTAATCTCCGGGACGGACACTATGGCTACACCTTC. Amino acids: CASSNLRDGHYGYTF.

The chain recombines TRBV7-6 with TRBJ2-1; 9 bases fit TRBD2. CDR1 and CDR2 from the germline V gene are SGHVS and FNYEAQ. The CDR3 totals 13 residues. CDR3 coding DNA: TGTGCAATCCTGACTAGCGGATACAATGAGCAGTTCTTC. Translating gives CAILTSGYNEQFF.

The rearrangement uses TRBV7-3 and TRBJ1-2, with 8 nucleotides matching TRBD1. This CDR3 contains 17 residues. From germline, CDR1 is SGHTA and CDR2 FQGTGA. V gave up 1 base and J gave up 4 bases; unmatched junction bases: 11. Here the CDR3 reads CASSLNRSGTGSYGYTF. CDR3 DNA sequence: TGTGCCAGCAGCTTAAACCGGTCCGGGACAGGTTCCTATGGCTACACCTTC.

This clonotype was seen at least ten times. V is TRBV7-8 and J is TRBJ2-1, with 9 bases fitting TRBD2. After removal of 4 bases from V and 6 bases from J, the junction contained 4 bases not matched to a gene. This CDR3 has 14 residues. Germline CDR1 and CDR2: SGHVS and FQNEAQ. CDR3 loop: CASSWGGRGNEQFF. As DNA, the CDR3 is TGTGCCAGCAGCTGGGGCGGGAGGGGCAATGAGCAGTTCTTC.

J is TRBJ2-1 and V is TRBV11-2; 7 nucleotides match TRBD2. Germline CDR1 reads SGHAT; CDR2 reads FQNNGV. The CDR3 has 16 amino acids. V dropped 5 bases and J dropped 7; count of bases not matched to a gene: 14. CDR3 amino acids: CASSLFGWAGDNEQFF. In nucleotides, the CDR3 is TGTGCCAGCAGCCTATTTGGTTGGGCGGGAGATAATGAGCAGTTCTTC.

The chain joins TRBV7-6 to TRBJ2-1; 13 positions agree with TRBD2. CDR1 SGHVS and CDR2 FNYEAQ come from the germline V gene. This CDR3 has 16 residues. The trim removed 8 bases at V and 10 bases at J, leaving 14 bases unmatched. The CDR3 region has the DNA TGTGCCAGCGGGGGGGGGCGCGGACTAGCGGGAGTAGAGCAGTTCTTC. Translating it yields CASGGGRGLAGVEQFF.

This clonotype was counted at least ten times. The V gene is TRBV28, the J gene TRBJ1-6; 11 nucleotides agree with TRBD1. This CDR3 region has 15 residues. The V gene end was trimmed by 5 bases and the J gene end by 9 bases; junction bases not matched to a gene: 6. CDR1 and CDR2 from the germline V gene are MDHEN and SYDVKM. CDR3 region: CASSTTGQGVSPLHF. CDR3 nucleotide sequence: TGTGCCAGCAGTACTACGGGACAGGGGGTTTCACCCCTCCACTTT.

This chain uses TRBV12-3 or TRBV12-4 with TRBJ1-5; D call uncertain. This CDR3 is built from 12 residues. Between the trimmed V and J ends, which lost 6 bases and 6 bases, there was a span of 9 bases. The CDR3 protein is CASSRVSQPQHF. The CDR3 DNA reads TGTGCCAGCAGCCGTGTGAGTCAGCCCCAGCATTTT.

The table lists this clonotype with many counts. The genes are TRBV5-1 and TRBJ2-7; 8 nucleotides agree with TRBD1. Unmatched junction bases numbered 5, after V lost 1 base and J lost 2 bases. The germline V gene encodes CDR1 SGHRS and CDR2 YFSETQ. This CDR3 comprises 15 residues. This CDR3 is CASSLQQGVTYEQYF. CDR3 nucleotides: TGCGCCAGCAGCTTGCAACAGGGGGTTACCTACGAGCAGTACTTC.

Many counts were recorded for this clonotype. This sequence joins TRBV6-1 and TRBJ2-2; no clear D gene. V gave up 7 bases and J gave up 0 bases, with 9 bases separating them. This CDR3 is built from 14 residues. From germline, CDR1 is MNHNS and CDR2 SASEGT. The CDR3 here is CASNPRSNTGELFF. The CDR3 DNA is TGTGCCAGCAATCCGAGATCGAACACCGGGGAGCTGTTTTTT.

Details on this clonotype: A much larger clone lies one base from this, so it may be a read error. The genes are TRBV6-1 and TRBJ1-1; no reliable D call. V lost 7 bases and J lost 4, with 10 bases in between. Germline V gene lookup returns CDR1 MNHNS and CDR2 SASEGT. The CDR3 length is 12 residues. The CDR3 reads CASTAGSTEAFF. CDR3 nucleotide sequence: TGTGCCAGCACGGCGGGGAGCACTGAAGCTTTCTTT.

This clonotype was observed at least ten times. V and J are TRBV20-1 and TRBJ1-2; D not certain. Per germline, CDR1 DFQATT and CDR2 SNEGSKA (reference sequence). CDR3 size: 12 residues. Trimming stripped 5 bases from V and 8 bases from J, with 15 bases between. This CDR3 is CSASDQYKGYTF. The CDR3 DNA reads TGCAGTGCTTCGGACCAGTATAAGGGCTACACCTTC.

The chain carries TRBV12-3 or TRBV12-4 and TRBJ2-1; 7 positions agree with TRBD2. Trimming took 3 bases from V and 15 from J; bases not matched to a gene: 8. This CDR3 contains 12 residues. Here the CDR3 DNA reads TGTGCCAGCAGTTTGATAGCGGGCCCTCGGTTCTTC. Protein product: CASSLIAGPRFF.

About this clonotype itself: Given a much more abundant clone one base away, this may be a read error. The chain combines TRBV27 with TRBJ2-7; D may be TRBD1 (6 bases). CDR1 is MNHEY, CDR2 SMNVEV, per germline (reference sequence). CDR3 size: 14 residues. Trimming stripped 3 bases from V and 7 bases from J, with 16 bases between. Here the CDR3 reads CASSLGARHNEQYF. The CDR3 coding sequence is TGTGCCAGCAGTTTGGGGGCGAGGCACAATGAGCAGTACTTC.

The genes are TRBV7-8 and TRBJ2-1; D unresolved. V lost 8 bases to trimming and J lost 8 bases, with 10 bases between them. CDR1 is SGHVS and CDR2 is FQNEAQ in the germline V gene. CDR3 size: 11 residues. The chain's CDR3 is CASRSDYEQFF. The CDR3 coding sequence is TGTGCCAGCCGGAGCGATTATGAGCAGTTCTTC. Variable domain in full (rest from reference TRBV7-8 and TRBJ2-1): GAGVSQSPRYKVAKRGQDVALRCDPISGHVSLFWYQQALGQGPEFLTYFQNEAQLDKSGLPSDRFFAERPEGSVSTLKIQRTQQEDSAVYLCASRSDYEQFFGPGTRLTVL.

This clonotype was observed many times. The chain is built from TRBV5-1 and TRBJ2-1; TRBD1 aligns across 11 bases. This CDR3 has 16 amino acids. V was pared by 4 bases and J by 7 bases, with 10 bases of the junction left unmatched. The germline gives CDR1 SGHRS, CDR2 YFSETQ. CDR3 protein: CASSPPGDRGSNEQFF. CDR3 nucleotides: TGCGCCAGCAGCCCTCCGGGGGACAGGGGGTCTAATGAGCAGTTCTTC.